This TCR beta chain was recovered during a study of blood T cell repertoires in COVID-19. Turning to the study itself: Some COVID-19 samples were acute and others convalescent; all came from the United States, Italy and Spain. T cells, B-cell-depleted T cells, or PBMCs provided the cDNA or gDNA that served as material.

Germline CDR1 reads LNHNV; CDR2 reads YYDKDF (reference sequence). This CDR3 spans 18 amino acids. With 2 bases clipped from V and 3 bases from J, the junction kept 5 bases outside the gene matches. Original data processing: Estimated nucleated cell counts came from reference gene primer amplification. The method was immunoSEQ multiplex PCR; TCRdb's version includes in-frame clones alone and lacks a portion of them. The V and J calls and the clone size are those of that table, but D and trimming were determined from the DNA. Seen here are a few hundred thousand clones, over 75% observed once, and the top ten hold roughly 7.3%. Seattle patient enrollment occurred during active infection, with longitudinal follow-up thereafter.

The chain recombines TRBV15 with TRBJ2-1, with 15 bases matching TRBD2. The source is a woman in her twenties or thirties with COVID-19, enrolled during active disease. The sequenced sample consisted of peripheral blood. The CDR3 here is CATSRSGLAGGGYNEQFF. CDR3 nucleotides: TGTGCCACCAGCAGAAGCGGACTAGCGGGAGGGGGCTACAATGAGCAGTTCTTC.